Only one count was recorded for the clone carrying this T cell receptor beta chain. As yet, its antigen is unknown. These data belong to a study of cytomegalovirus exposure and HLA in healthy donors. Findings and limits, study-wide: Researchers reported in a later analysis that a missense DCLRE1C variant was tied to TCR beta V- and J-gene trimming.

Trimming cost V 4 bases and J 2 bases, with 23 bases left between them. The CDR3 covers 18 residues. Germline V gene sequence: CDR1 SEHNR, CDR2 FQNEAQ (reference sequence). PCR involved 60 Vbeta and 13 Jbeta primers. The table came from immunoSEQ multiplex PCR; TCRdb's copy has only in-frame clones and leaves some out. Here the sample spans under 200,000 clones, 73% being singletons. This clonotype was obtained from a woman younger than 30 in good health and CMV-seropositive. The V call is TRBV7-9, the J call TRBJ1-2; TRBD1 might be the D (6 bases). Sequencing was carried out using PBMCs. The CDR3 spells CASSSLLQYSGQNYGYTF. As DNA, the CDR3 is TGTGCCAGCAGCTCCCTCCTACAATATTCGGGACAAAACTATGGCTACACCTTC.